Listed here are 30 T cell receptor beta chains from one sample, sequenced in a study of tissue T cells after allogeneic stem cell transplantation. This research-autopsy study prospectively enrolled adult allogeneic hematopoietic cell transplant recipients with steroid-refractory graft-versus-host disease. Here immunoSEQ multiplex PCR was the method, and the copy in TCRdb shows in-frame clones only, minus some. The sample comprises some 1,200 clones, about three fifths of which are singletons, and roughly 14% rests with the top ten. The sample was stomach tissue, taken at autopsy. These receptors originate from a male patient at least 60 years old with steroid-refractory graft-versus-host disease after an allogeneic stem cell transplant. Some T cells could come from the graft donor.

V gene TRBV18 combines with J gene TRBJ2-1; either TRBD1 or TRBD2 may fit D (5 bases each). The V gene lost 5 bases and the J gene lost 6 bases, with 14 bases spanning the gap. This CDR3 has 14 amino acids. The germline V gene has CDR1 KGHSH and CDR2 LQKENI. CDR3 sequence (DNA): TGTGCCAGCTCAAGTTCCGGGACGGCCAATGAGCAGTTCTTC. It specifies CASSSSGTANEQFF.

This clone has a handful of counts. This sequence joins TRBV4-3 and TRBJ1-2; D is perhaps TRBD1 (5 bases). Trimming cost V 0 bases and J 6 bases, with 14 bases left between them. The CDR3 is 15 amino acids. Germline lookup yields CDR1 LGHNA and CDR2 YSLEER. CDR3 in amino acids: CASSQEEGRVDGYTF. DNA of the CDR3: TGCGCCAGCAGCCAAGAGGAAGGCAGGGTGGATGGCTACACCTTC.

This chain joins TRBV18 and TRBJ2-1; D is perhaps TRBD2 (5 bases). The CDR3 sequence is 16 residues long. V gave up 0 bases and J gave up 1 base, with 10 bases separating them. Germline V CDR1 and CDR2: KGHSH, LQKENI. DNA of the CDR3: TGTGCCAGCTCACCACCGAACGGAGGATCCTACAATGAGCAGTTCTTC. Translation: CASSPPNGGSYNEQFF.

This chain uses TRBV19 with TRBJ2-5; D is unclear. The CDR3 covers 13 residues. CDR1 is LNHDA and CDR2 is SQIVND in the germline V gene (reference sequence). V lost 4 bases and J 5 bases, leaving 11 bases between the germline ends. Here the CDR3 DNA reads TGTGCCAGTAGTAGGAACCCTTCCGAGACCCAGTACTTC. It specifies CASSRNPSETQYF.

The J gene is TRBJ1-2, the V gene TRBV5-6; 8 bases line up with TRBD1. This CDR3 is 13 amino acids long. V gave up 7 bases and J gave up 4 bases; unmatched junction bases: 6. The V gene's germline CDR1 is SGHDT and CDR2 YYEEEE. In DNA form, the CDR3 reads TGTGCCAGCTTCGGACAGGGTATCTATGGCTACACCTTC. Amino acid sequence: CASFGQGIYGYTF.

The rearrangement joins TRBV6-4 to TRBJ2-5, with TRBD2 matching over 12 bases. V lost 3 bases and J lost 4; bases outside the gene matches: 12. CDR3 length equals 18 residues. Germline CDR1 MRHNA, CDR2 SNTAGT. The CDR3 bases are TGTGCCAGCAGTGAACTAGCGGGGGGTTTTTGGGGTGTAGAGACCCAGTACTTC. Amino acid sequence: CASSELAGGFWGVETQYF.

The chain joins TRBV2 to TRBJ1-1; 8 nucleotides agree with TRBD1. J gave up 0 bases and V 4 bases, and 4 bases lay outside the gene matches. CDR3 size: 15 residues. The germline V gene has CDR1 SNHLY and CDR2 FYNNEI. CDR3 DNA: TGTGCCAGCAGTGCGGACAGGGCCCTGAACACTGAAGCTTTCTTT. It translates to CASSADRALNTEAFF.

V gene TRBV7-6 combines with J gene TRBJ2-2; TRBD2 matches 8 bases. Looked up from germline, CDR1 is SGHVS and CDR2 is FNYEAQ. The CDR3 has 16 residues. Trimming removed 4 bases from V and 0 bases from J; junction bases left unmatched: 4. CDR3 sequence reads: CASSSGLASNTGELFF. CDR3 nucleotide sequence: TGTGCCAGCAGCTCCGGACTAGCTTCGAACACCGGGGAGCTGTTTTTT.

The chain couples TRBV20-1 to TRBJ2-5; D remains unclear. V lost 7 bases and J 1 base, leaving 7 bases between the germline ends. This CDR3 has 11 amino acids. CDR1 is DFQATT, CDR2 SNEGSKA, per germline (reference sequence). This CDR3 reads CSVNLQETQYF. The CDR3 bases are TGCAGTGTGAATCTCCAAGAGACCCAGTACTTC.

This clone came up a few times. The chain recombines TRBV9 with TRBJ1-2; D is possibly TRBD1 (6 bases). The CDR3 is made up of 16 amino acids. V lost 3 bases and J 0 bases, leaving 15 bases between the germline ends. Germline V gene data show CDR1 as SGDLS and CDR2 as YYNGEE. The CDR3 DNA sequence: TGTGCCAGCAGCGGATACAGGGAGGAGGCTAACTATGGCTACACCTTC. This encodes CASSGYREEANYGYTF.

This clone occurred a few times. The V gene is TRBV2, the J gene TRBJ1-1; D remains ambiguous. V was shortened by 4 bases and J by 7 bases, with 10 bases between the two germline ends. This CDR3 is built from 12 residues. Germline V gene sequence: CDR1 SNHLY, CDR2 FYNNEI. CDR3 nucleotide sequence: TGTGCCAGCAGTGGGGAGGGAATTGAAGCTTTCTTT. Its translation is CASSGEGIEAFF. Full variable domain (remainder filled in from reference TRBV2 and TRBJ1-1): EPEVTQTPSHQVTQMGQEVILRCVPISNHLYFYWYRQILGQKVEFLVSFYNNEISEKSEIFDDQFSVERPDGSNFTLKIRSTKLEDSAMYFCASSGEGIEAFFGQGTRLTVV.

V is TRBV2 and J is TRBJ1-2, with 7 bases fitting TRBD1. The CDR3 runs to 13 residues. V lost 10 bases to trimming and J lost 1 base; unmatched junction nucleotides: 6. The V gene's germline CDR1 is SNHLY and CDR2 FYNNEI. The CDR3 protein is CATKGASNYGYTF. The CDR3, as DNA: TGTGCCACTAAGGGGGCTAGTAACTATGGCTACACCTTC.

In its sample, this clone ranks as large. The chain recombines TRBV4-2 with TRBJ1-2, with D possibly TRBD1 on 5 matching bases. This CDR3 is built from 14 residues. Per germline, CDR1 LGHNA and CDR2 YNFKEQ. V was shortened by 5 bases and J by 5 bases, with 15 bases between the two germline ends. The CDR3 DNA sequence: TGTGCCAGCAGCGATTCTGGGGCGAGGTATGGCTACACCTTC. As protein: CASSDSGARYGYTF.

The chain couples TRBV13 to TRBJ2-7; 9 bases line up with TRBD1. After removal of 4 bases from V and 7 bases from J, the junction contained 5 bases not matched to a gene. Germline loops: CDR1 PRHDT, CDR2 FYEKMQ (reference sequence). The CDR3 runs 13 residues. The chain's CDR3 is CASSSGQGREQYF. Here the CDR3 DNA reads TGTGCCAGCAGCTCCGGACAGGGGAGGGAGCAGTACTTC.

This chain connects TRBV9 to TRBJ2-6; 7 bases map to TRBD1. Trimming at V came to 0 bases and at J to 4 bases, leaving 1 base not matched to a gene. CDR1 is SGDLS and CDR2 is YYNGEE in the germline V gene. CDR3 length: 15 amino acids. CDR3 sequence (DNA): TGTGCCAGCAGCGTAGTGGGACAGGGGGCCAACGTCCTGACTTTC. As protein: CASSVVGQGANVLTF.

This clone is classed as large. This chain connects TRBV15 to TRBJ2-1, with D perhaps matching TRBD1 or TRBD2 (6 bases each). V was pared by 10 bases and J by 7 bases, with 20 bases between. The V gene's germline CDR1 is LNHNV and CDR2 YYDKDF (reference sequence). CDR3 length: 14 residues. The CDR3 region has the DNA TGTGCCAGCTCGGAAGGGGGGACTGGTAATGAGCAGTTCTTC. Translation gives CASSEGGTGNEQFF.

J is TRBJ1-5 and V is TRBV6-5; TRBD1 is a possible D gene (6 bases). The V end lost 0 bases, the J end lost 7 bases, and 10 bases lay between the germline ends. The V gene's germline CDR1 is MNHEY and CDR2 SVGAGI. The CDR3 has 14 amino acids. The chain's CDR3 is CASSYSRGQQPQHF. For the CDR3, the DNA is TGTGCCAGCAGTTACTCCAGGGGCCAGCAGCCCCAGCATTTT.

The rearrangement uses TRBV18 and TRBJ2-4, with D possibly TRBD1 on 6 matching bases. V was cut by 6 bases and J by 0 bases, with 30 bases left in between. The CDR3 totals 21 residues. The V gene's germline CDR1 is KGHSH and CDR2 LQKENI. The CDR3 is CASSPRSGGTDFFLAKNIQYF. DNA of the CDR3: TGTGCCAGCTCCCCTAGAAGTGGGGGCACTGATTTCTTCCTAGCCAAAAACATTCAGTACTTC. Complete variable domain (other parts from reference TRBV18 and TRBJ2-4): NAGVMQNPRHLVRRRGQEARLRCSPMKGHSHVYWYRQLPEEGLKFMVYLQKENIIDESGMPKERFSAEFPKEGPSILRIQQVVRGDSAAYFCASSPRSGGTDFFLAKNIQYFGAGTRLSVL.

The chain combines TRBV3-1 (or the pseudogene TRBV3-2) with TRBJ1-6; a possible D gene is TRBD1 (5 bases). The V and J ends lost 3 bases and 5 bases respectively, with 20 bases between them. CDR1 and CDR2 (germline): LGHDT, YNNKEL (reference sequence). The CDR3 has 18 amino acids. CDR3 coding DNA: TGTGCCAGCAGCCAGGGGCATCCCATCATACATCATAATTCACCCCTCCACTTT. It translates to CASSQGHPIIHHNSPLHF.

This chain joins TRBV14 and TRBJ1-5; D is undetermined. This CDR3 contains 13 residues. V lost 2 bases and J 4 bases, leaving 6 bases between the germline ends. Germline V lookup: CDR1 SGHDN, CDR2 FVKESK. Here the CDR3 DNA reads TGTGCCAGCAGCCAATCAATGAATCAGCCCCAGCATTTT. Protein: CASSQSMNQPQHF.

This clone is large within its sample. At one end, the junction sequence differs from germline, possibly due to a read error. This rearrangement joins TRBV4-2 to TRBJ2-1; D is ambiguous. CDR1 and CDR2 (germline): LGHNA, YNFKEQ. The CDR3 is made up of 12 amino acids. CDR3 nucleotides: TGTGCCAGCAGCCACTCCGACAATGAGCAGTTCTTC. This sequence encodes CASSHSDNEQFF.

In this sample, this clone turned up a few times. The CDR3 region has the DNA TGTGCCAGCTCACCAACGAGTAACCTTCGGGGTGAAAAACTGTTTTTT. Translating it yields CASSPTSNLRGEKLFF. V is TRBV18 and J is TRBJ1-4; D is unresolved. The V end lost 2 bases, the J end lost 7 bases, and 17 bases lay between the germline ends. This CDR3 contains 16 residues. The germline gives CDR1 KGHSH, CDR2 LQKENI.

This chain links TRBV27 with TRBJ1-1; D is unresolved. The CDR3 spans 15 residues. Trimming removed 2 bases from V and 7 bases from J, with 17 bases in between. Looked up from germline, CDR1 is MNHEY and CDR2 is SMNVEV (reference sequence). CDR3 amino acids: CASSLNRGGLYEAFF. DNA for the CDR3: TGTGCCAGCAGTTTAAATCGGGGAGGACTGTATGAAGCTTTCTTT.

J is TRBJ2-5 and V is TRBV12-3 or TRBV12-4; D gene unclear. This CDR3 spans 13 amino acids. Trimming removed 6 bases at V and 0 bases at J, with 8 bases between. This CDR3 reads CASSPDYQETQYF. The CDR3 DNA follows: TGTGCCAGCAGCCCTGACTACCAAGAGACCCAGTACTTC.

This chain joins TRBV7-8 and TRBJ1-1, with unresolved D. This CDR3 contains 14 residues. V lost 1 base to trimming and J lost 1 base, with 7 bases between them. The germline CDR1 and CDR2 sequences are SGHVS and FQNEAQ. The CDR3 nucleotides read TGTGCCAGCAGCTTAGAACGGAGGAACACTGAAGCTTTCTTT. Translated: CASSLERRNTEAFF.

The chain carries TRBV10-3 and TRBJ2-7; D not certain. This CDR3 contains 12 residues. The germline V gene encodes CDR1 ENHRY and CDR2 SYGVKD. The CDR3: CATWESSYEQYF. CDR3 bases: TGTGCAACGTGGGAAAGCTCCTACGAGCAGTACTTC.

This chain uses TRBV25-1 with TRBJ2-3, with TRBD2 matching over 8 bases. J gave up 3 bases and V 4 bases, and 9 bases lay outside the gene matches. Per germline, CDR1 MGHDK and CDR2 SYGVNS. The CDR3 has 16 residues. CDR3 sequence (DNA): TGTGCCAGCAGTGCGGGGGGGCTTGTGTTAACAGATACGCAGTATTTT. This encodes CASSAGGLVLTDTQYF.

Within the sample, this clone is hyperexpanded (1% or more). The rearrangement links TRBV6-5 to TRBJ1-6, with 7 nucleotides matching TRBD1. CDR1 and CDR2 (germline): MNHEY, SVGAGI. This CDR3 is 15 amino acids long. V shed 3 bases, J shed 13 bases, and the junction held 12 bases outside the gene matches. CDR3 region: CASSYVGTVERPLHF. As DNA, the CDR3 is TGTGCCAGCAGTTATGTTGGGACAGTAGAAAGGCCCCTCCACTTT.

V and J are TRBV6-2 or TRBV6-3 and TRBJ2-7; D possibly uses TRBD1 or TRBD2 (5 bases each). Germline CDR1 MNHEY, CDR2 SVGEGT. With 4 bases removed from V and 0 bases from J, the gap between germline ends came to 10 bases. The CDR3 runs 14 residues. The CDR3 is CASSFGTASYEQYF. CDR3 sequence (DNA): TGTGCCAGCAGTTTTGGGACGGCCTCCTACGAGCAGTACTTC.

Comments on this clone: A read error may account for a junction end that differs from germline. The V and J genes are TRBV19 and TRBJ2-5; TRBD2 aligns across 11 bases. This CDR3 contains 15 residues. From germline, CDR1 is LNHDA and CDR2 SQIVND (reference sequence). The CDR3 region is CASSIETGTSGLRNF. In nucleotides, the CDR3 is TGTGCCAGTAGTATAGAAACCGGGACTAGCGGCCTCAGGAACTTC.